This TCR beta chain comes out of a study of T cell clonality in common variable immunodeficiency. The repertoire was sequenced with immunoSEQ multiplex PCR; TCRdb's copy has only in-frame clones and lacks some. Listed for the sample are under 60,000 clones, none seen a single time. CDR1 LGHNA and CDR2 YNFKEQ come from the germline V gene. This CDR3 has 16 residues. This clone was seen many times. Its target is unknown. Germline is not matched at one junction end, which may reflect a read error. The read comes to an end 3 residues before the CDR3 does, leaving the germline J gene to fill in the end. Study conclusions and caveats: What drives increased CVID clonality needs T cell subpopulation sequencing. Reportedly, TCR beta sequences from common variable immunodeficiency showed fewer deletions and N-nucleotide insertions.

The specimen was peripheral blood mononuclear cells. The chain recombines TRBV4-2 with TRBJ2-6, with 9 positions matching TRBD1. The TCR sequence derives from a person between 18 and 75 years old in good health. The DNA read from the CDR3 is TGCGCCAGCAGCCAGGACAGGGGATCTGGGGCCAACGTC. This sequence encodes CASSQDRGSGANV. The CDR3, in full, reads CASSQDRGSGANVLTF.